This paragraph covers one T cell receptor beta chain sequence. Trimming stripped 0 bases from V and 7 bases from J, with 10 bases between. CDR1 is SNHLY and CDR2 is FYNNEI in the germline V gene. The CDR3 has 14 residues. Assay: immunoSEQ multiplex PCR; the TCRdb copy retains only in-frame clones and omits some. The table includes about 120,000 clones, over 75% detected once. This sample stems from a study of T cell responses to AZD1222 COVID-19 vaccine. The sequences come from peripheral blood, collected on day 0 of AZD1222 vaccination. The receptor comes from an adult in good health. The chain employs TRBV2 and TRBJ2-1, with D possibly matching TRBD1 (5 bases). The CDR3 loop reads CASSEATGWNEQFF. As DNA, the CDR3 is TGTGCCAGCAGTGAAGCTACAGGCTGGAATGAGCAGTTCTTC.